This TCR beta chain was recovered during a study of post-analysis software for immune sequencing data. Study-level results: Relative to controls, patients had 4 or 5 TRBV segments at higher frequency, with TRBV5-6, TRBV5-1 and TRBV20-1 among these.

Concerning this clonotype: The antigen is not known.

Tagging with unique molecular identifiers was a feature of the TCR beta cDNA libraries. In TCRdb, the PCR reads were re-called with MiXCR into one record per CDR3 protein. This table holds hundreds of thousands of distinct CDR3 sequences, over 35% found once. The CDR3 length is 13 residues. Trimming pared 0 bases from V and 3 bases from J, leaving 6 bases between. Germline V gene sequence: CDR1 SGHRS, CDR2 YFSETQ. The sequenced sample was blood. The TCR comes from a girl aged 10 to 17 with multiple sclerosis. The V and J genes are TRBV5-1 and TRBJ2-5; D unresolved. CDR3 region: CASSLGHEETQYF. The CDR3 nucleotides read TGCGCCAGCAGCTTGGGACACGAAGAGACCCAGTACTTC.